What follows are 22 T cell receptor beta chains derived from one specimen sequenced in a study of cytomegalovirus exposure and HLA in healthy donors (dated by TCRdb to between 2016 and 2019). Receptors were amplified or captured by the immunoSEQ multiplex PCR assay. A mixture of 60 forward primers for TCR Vbeta segments and 13 reverse primers for TCR Jbeta segments was used in the multiplex PCR. TCRdb's version of the immuneACCESS table is confined to in-frame rearrangements and falls short of the full clone set. An unresolved V gene accounts for under half of the shortfall where checked; the remainder is of unknown origin. The sample table contains just over 65,000 clones; only one count was recorded for approximately 78% of them. In total, the top ten clones hold 6.5% to 8% of the sample. Material for sequencing was PBMCs. The origin of the receptors is a human donor in good health.

This clone was counted a few times. V is TRBV27 and J is TRBJ1-1; 10 nucleotides agree with TRBD1. Trimming cost V 6 bases and J 1 base; bases outside gene matches: 2. CDR3 length: 14 residues. Germline CDR1 and CDR2: MNHEY and SMNVEV (reference sequence). In DNA form, the CDR3 reads TGTGCCAGCAGCCGGGACAGGGGGAACACTGAAGCTTTCTTT. This encodes CASSRDRGNTEAFF.

The rearrangement joins TRBV5-6 to TRBJ1-3; D ambiguous. This CDR3 comprises 14 residues. Trimming left V 1 base short and J 2 bases short, with 7 bases between. Germline V lookup: CDR1 SGHDT, CDR2 YYEEEE. In nucleotides, the CDR3 is TGTGCCAGCAGCTTGCGAGGGCCTGGAAACACCATATATTTT. This gives the protein CASSLRGPGNTIYF.

The chain employs TRBV7-9 and TRBJ1-6; no clear D gene. CDR1 and CDR2 from the germline V gene are SEHNR and FQNEAQ (reference sequence). Trimming shortened V by 5 bases and J by 6 bases, and 11 bases separated the two germline ends. The CDR3 is made up of 14 amino acids. CDR3 coding DNA: TGTGCCAGCAGCCCCGCCTATGGTAATTCACCCCTCCACTTT. It encodes CASSPAYGNSPLHF.

Note on this clone: A read error may account for a junction end that differs from germline. The J gene is TRBJ1-1, the V gene TRBV5-1; TRBD1 aligns across 9 bases. This CDR3 contains 14 residues. Germline V CDR1 and CDR2: SGHRS, YFSETQ. In DNA form, the CDR3 reads TGCGCCAGCAGCTTTGGGACAGGGAACGCTGAAGCTTTCTTT. This codes for CASSFGTGNAEAFF.

This chain connects TRBV15 to TRBJ2-2; weak D call: TRBD2 (6 bases). V was clipped by 1 base and J by 2 bases, with 11 bases between them. From germline, CDR1 is LNHNV and CDR2 YYDKDF (reference sequence). This CDR3 comprises 16 residues. CDR3 nucleotides: TGTGCCACCAGCAGAGCCCGGACTACCAACACCGGGGAGCTGTTTTTT. Its translation: CATSRARTTNTGELFF.

The rearrangement joins TRBV15 to TRBJ2-1; weak D call: TRBD2 (5 bases). V was trimmed by 1 base and J by 5 bases, leaving 15 bases between them. The CDR3 totals 16 residues. CDR1 is LNHNV, CDR2 YYDKDF, per germline (reference sequence). The DNA of the CDR3 is TGTGCCACCAGCAGAGTACGGGGAATCCAAAACAATGAGCAGTTCTTC. Its protein is CATSRVRGIQNNEQFF.

The CDR3: CASSSRGDSATNEKLFF. The CDR3 coding sequence is TGTGCCAGTAGTTCCCGGGGGGACTCTGCAACTAATGAAAAACTGTTTTTT. This chain links TRBV19 with TRBJ1-4; a possible D gene is TRBD1 (5 bases). Germline CDR1 and CDR2: LNHDA and SQIVND (reference sequence). Trimming took off 5 bases at V and 0 bases at J, with 16 bases between the two ends. This CDR3 region has 17 residues.

Only one count was recorded for this clone. Its ends do not fully match the called genes, so a read error is possible. The genes are TRBV2 and TRBJ1-2; a possible D gene is TRBD1 (6 bases). The V gene's germline CDR1 is SNHLY and CDR2 FYNNEI. CDR3 length: 14 amino acids. The CDR3 DNA reads TGTGCCAGCAGTTACAGGGTGGGACATTATGGCTACCCCTTC. This codes for CASSYRVGHYGYPF.

The chain has TRBV5-4 and TRBJ2-4; 7 bases align to TRBD1. Germline CDR1 reads SGHNT; CDR2 reads YYREEE (reference sequence). The CDR3 is 13 residues long. Losses at the gene ends were 3 bases for V and 7 bases for J; bases not matched to a gene: 4. DNA for the CDR3: TGTGCCAGCAGCTCCACAGGGGTGAACATTCAGTACTTC. It codes for CASSSTGVNIQYF.

The chain links TRBV6-6 to TRBJ1-2, with D perhaps matching TRBD1 (6 bases). The CDR3 sequence is 14 residues long. Trimming took off 0 bases at V and 7 bases at J, with 12 bases between the two ends. The germline V gene encodes CDR1 MNHNY and CDR2 SVGAGI (reference sequence). This CDR3 reads CASSYSTGFRGYTF. In DNA form, the CDR3 reads TGTGCCAGCAGTTACTCAACAGGGTTTCGTGGCTACACCTTC.

The CDR3 is CAWNLDPPGAEAFF. The CDR3 DNA reads TGTGCCTGGAACCTGGATCCCCCGGGGGCTGAAGCTTTCTTT. The rearrangement links TRBV30 to TRBJ1-1; the D gene is possibly TRBD1 (5 bases). The CDR3 covers 14 residues. CDR1 is GTSNPN, CDR2 SVGIG, per germline (reference sequence). Trimming took 4 bases from V and 6 from J, leaving 18 bases between them.

The chain uses TRBV30 and TRBJ2-1; TRBD2 matches at 14 bases. The CDR3 is 18 residues long. V lost 3 bases to trimming and J lost 4 bases; unmatched junction nucleotides: 11. Germline V gene lookup returns CDR1 GTSNPN and CDR2 SVGIG (reference sequence). Here the CDR3 DNA reads TGTGCCTGGAGCCCGGGACTAGCGGGGGCCCCACCATACAATGAGCAGTTCTTC. It codes for CAWSPGLAGAPPYNEQFF.

The CDR3 sequence: CASSVTGTGHENTIYF. The CDR3 DNA reads TGTGCCAGCAGCGTAACCGGGACAGGACACGAAAACACCATATATTTT. This sequence joins TRBV7-4 and TRBJ1-3; 8 nucleotides align to TRBD1. The CDR3 has 16 residues. The V segment lost 5 bases and the J segment 6 bases; nucleotides outside the gene matches: 12. The germline V gene encodes CDR1 SGHVT and CDR2 SQSDAQ.

J is TRBJ1-2 and V is TRBV6-5, with 10 bases identical to TRBD1. Germline trimming cut 6 bases from V and 6 bases from J; bases unmatched to any gene: 7. The CDR3 is 14 amino acids. Germline values: CDR1 MNHEY, CDR2 SVGAGI. The CDR3 protein is CASREDRGPDGYTF. The CDR3 DNA is TGTGCCAGCAGGGAAGACAGGGGGCCAGATGGCTACACCTTC.

The V gene is TRBV19, the J gene TRBJ1-4, with D perhaps matching TRBD1 (5 bases). V was trimmed by 2 bases and J by 8 bases, leaving 12 bases between them. The CDR3 consists of 14 residues. Germline V gene sequence: CDR1 LNHDA, CDR2 SQIVND (reference sequence). CDR3 region: CASSIQGVGEKLFF. The DNA for the CDR3 is TGTGCCAGTAGTATACAGGGTGTTGGGGAAAAACTGTTTTTT.

The gene calls are TRBV2 and TRBJ2-7; 11 nucleotides agree with TRBD2. Germline CDR1 SNHLY, CDR2 FYNNEI. The CDR3 spans 13 residues. V shed 10 bases, J shed 0 bases, and the junction held 2 bases outside the gene matches. For the CDR3, the DNA is TGTGCCACTACTAGCGGGGGCTCCTACGAGCAGTACTTC. It yields the protein CATTSGGSYEQYF.

The chain employs TRBV9 and TRBJ1-2, with TRBD1 identical over 8 bases. This CDR3 spans 15 amino acids. After removal of 4 bases from V and 6 bases from J, the junction contained 11 bases not matched to a gene. The germline V gene has CDR1 SGDLS and CDR2 YYNGEE. In nucleotides, the CDR3 is TGTGCCAGCAGCACCCGGACAGGGACGGGTAATGGCTACACCTTC. Its protein product is CASSTRTGTGNGYTF.

The chain uses TRBV6-5 and TRBJ2-7, with D perhaps TRBD1 (6 bases). CDR3 size: 16 residues. CDR1 and CDR2 from the germline V gene are MNHEY and SVGAGI. The germline V and J ends were trimmed by 2 bases and 1 base, with 15 bases remaining between them. CDR3: CASSYLGAGVSYEQYF. The CDR3, as DNA: TGTGCCAGCAGTTACCTTGGGGCAGGGGTTTCCTACGAGCAGTACTTC.

The J gene is TRBJ2-5, the V gene TRBV4-3; tentative D call: TRBD1 (6 bases). Per the germline V gene, CDR1 is LGHNA and CDR2 is YSLEER. The CDR3 has 15 amino acids. V dropped 0 bases and J dropped 4 bases, with 12 bases sitting between them. CDR3 coding DNA: TGCGCCAGCAGCCAAGATACAGGGAAAAGAGAGACCCAGTACTTC. Translated, it gives CASSQDTGKRETQYF.

CDR3 sequence (DNA): TGTGCCAGCAGTTCAGGGTTTAATTCACCCCTCCACTTT. Translating it yields CASSSGFNSPLHF. The chain employs TRBV2 and TRBJ1-6, with D perhaps matching TRBD1 (5 bases). V lost 5 bases and J lost 6, with 8 bases in between. The V gene's germline CDR1 is SNHLY and CDR2 FYNNEI. The CDR3 has 13 amino acids. Together with reference TRBV2 and TRBJ1-6, the CDR3 gives the full variable domain: EPEVTQTPSHQVTQMGQEVILRCVPISNHLYFYWYRQILGQKVEFLVSFYNNEISEKSEIFDDQFSVERPDGSNFTLKIRSTKLEDSAMYFCASSSGFNSPLHFGNGTRLTVT.

This chain connects TRBV6-6 to TRBJ2-7; D is possibly TRBD1 (5 bases). This CDR3 has 15 amino acids. The V end lost 6 bases, the J end lost 3 bases, and 18 bases lay between the germline ends. CDR1 and CDR2 (germline): MNHNY, SVGAGI (reference sequence). The DNA of the CDR3 is TGTGCCAGCAGCAAACAGCGACAGCTCCACTACGAGCAGTACTTC. It encodes CASSKQRQLHYEQYF.

On this clone itself: Other DNA sequences in this specimen translate into the identical CDR3. The chain combines TRBV5-1 with TRBJ2-5; maybe TRBD2 (6 bases). The CDR3 totals 17 residues. Trimming removed 0 bases from V and 7 bases from J, with 22 bases in between. From germline, CDR1 is SGHRS and CDR2 YFSETQ. The CDR3 reads CASSLALGGASDGTQYF. In DNA form, the CDR3 reads TGCGCCAGCAGCTTGGCCTTAGGAGGGGCAAGTGACGGGACCCAGTACTTC.